One and the same sample provided the 22 T cell receptor beta chains below, sequenced in a study of molecular identifiers for immune sequencing clone quantification. TCRdb fed the PCR reads into MiXCR, producing one record per CDR3 protein. The sample lists about 510,000 distinct CDR3 sequences, about 20% seen once, with approximately 0.84% in the top ten. Source material: naive CD8+ T cells from blood, with Jurkat cell RNA spiked in. The sample's subset: FACS-sorted CD8+CD4-CCR7+CD45RA+ naive T cells. The receptors derive from a human donor in good health. Some libraries in this study had Jurkat cell RNA spiked in.

This chain joins TRBV7-9 and TRBJ1-2; maybe TRBD1 (6 bases). CDR1 and CDR2 from the germline V gene are SEHNR and FQNEAQ (reference sequence). V was shortened by 3 bases and J by 2 bases, with 13 bases between the two germline ends. This CDR3 is built from 15 residues. In DNA, the CDR3 is TGTGCCAGCAGCTTTAGCGGTCAGGGGAACTATGGCTACACCTTC. Protein: CASSFSGQGNYGYTF.

There are many counts of this clonotype. The genes are TRBV6-2 or TRBV6-3 and TRBJ1-5; D is unresolved. Trimming shortened V by 2 bases and J by 6 bases, and 11 bases separated the two germline ends. The CDR3 sequence is 14 residues long. Germline V CDR1 and CDR2: MNHEY, SVGEGT. The CDR3 reads CASSYGDFLQPQHF. The DNA for the CDR3 is TGTGCCAGCAGTTACGGTGATTTCCTTCAGCCCCAGCATTTT.

This clonotype was found a few times. The J gene is TRBJ1-5, the V gene TRBV2, with 10 bases aligning to TRBD1. CDR1 and CDR2 (germline): SNHLY, FYNNEI. V gave up 5 bases and J gave up 4 bases; unmatched junction bases: 2. The CDR3 is 14 residues long. The CDR3, as DNA: TGTGCCAGCAGTAAGGGACAGGGGAATCAGCCCCAGCATTTT. Its protein is CASSKGQGNQPQHF. Supplemented by reference TRBV2 and TRBJ1-5, the full variable domain reads EPEVTQTPSHQVTQMGQEVILRCVPISNHLYFYWYRQILGQKVEFLVSFYNNEISEKSEIFDDQFSVERPDGSNFTLKIRSTKLEDSAMYFCASSKGQGNQPQHFGDGTRLSIL.

Ten or more counts support this clonotype. J is TRBJ1-1 and V is TRBV7-2; D perhaps matches TRBD1 (5 bases). CDR3 length equals 16 residues. Trimming left V 1 base short and J 4 bases short, with 16 bases between. Germline values: CDR1 SGHTA, CDR2 FQGNSA. CDR3 region: CASSLGLNWGSTEAFF. CDR3 in DNA: TGTGCCAGCAGCTTAGGTCTGAATTGGGGGAGCACTGAAGCTTTCTTT.

Many counts were recorded for this clonotype. This sequence joins TRBV7-9 and TRBJ2-2; no clear D. V lost 5 bases and J lost 10, with 11 bases in between. CDR3 length: 12 amino acids. The germline V gene has CDR1 SEHNR and CDR2 FQNEAQ (reference sequence). In DNA, the CDR3 is TGTGCCAGCAGCCCCCGAGTAGCGGAGCTGTTTTTT. This gives the protein CASSPRVAELFF. Together with reference TRBV7-9 and TRBJ2-2, the CDR3 gives the full variable domain: DTGVSQNPRHKITKRGQNVTFRCDPISEHNRLYWYRQTLGQGPEFLTYFQNEAQLEKSRLLSDRFSAERPKGSFSTLEIQRTEQGDSAMYLCASSPRVAELFFGEGSRLTVL.

This rearrangement joins TRBV12-3 or TRBV12-4 to TRBJ2-1, with D possibly TRBD2 on 5 matching bases. V shed 5 bases and J shed 5 bases, with 10 bases lying between them. The CDR3 spans 13 residues. The CDR3 spells CASSQTRNNEQFF. CDR3 nucleotides: TGTGCCAGCAGTCAAACTAGGAACAATGAGCAGTTCTTC.

CDR3 in DNA: TGTGCCACCGAAGAAGATACGCAGTATTTT. Its protein is CATEEDTQYF. The gene calls are TRBV19 and TRBJ2-3, with unresolved D. Between the trimmed V and J ends, which lost 10 bases and 5 bases, there was a span of 7 bases. This CDR3 comprises 10 residues. In germline, CDR1 is LNHDA, CDR2 SQIVND (reference sequence). Looking up the rest from reference TRBV19 and TRBJ2-3 gives the full variable domain: DGGITQSPKYLFRKEGQNVTLSCEQNLNHDAMYWYRQDPGQGLRLIYYSQIVNDFQKGDIAEGYSVSREKKESFPLTVTSAQKNPTAFYLCATEEDTQYFGPGTRLTVL.

Note on this clonotype: Germline is not matched at one junction end, which may reflect a read error. The chain uses TRBV6-2 or TRBV6-3 and TRBJ1-2; D possibly corresponds to TRBD1 (5 bases). The CDR3 totals 14 residues. In germline, CDR1 is MNHEY, CDR2 SVGEGT. In DNA, the CDR3 is TGTGCCAGCGGTTACTCGCCGGGGGGTGATGGCTACACCTTC. Amino acid sequence: CASGYSPGGDGYTF.

This clonotype occurred many times. CDR3 DNA sequence: TGTGCCAGCAGTTTACTAGCGGGAGCGATCAATGAGCAGTTCTTC. Protein: CASSLLAGAINEQFF. The chain combines TRBV28 with TRBJ2-1; TRBD2 aligns across 10 bases. The length of the CDR3 is 15 residues. V was clipped by 2 bases and J by 6 bases; unmatched bases: 4. Germline V gives CDR1 MDHEN, CDR2 SYDVKM.

On this clonotype itself: A junction boundary mismatches the germline segment, possibly from a read error. The V and J genes are TRBV7-9 and TRBJ2-3; tentatively, D is TRBD1 or TRBD2 (5 bases each). Germline V gene data show CDR1 as SEHNR and CDR2 as FQNEAQ (reference sequence). CDR3 length: 18 amino acids. The CDR3 region is CASSHSPRGLIPTGTQYF. CDR3 nucleotide sequence: TGTGCCAGCAGCCACTCACCGAGGGGCCTGATCCCCACAGGTACGCAGTATTTT.

The table lists this clonotype with many counts. The CDR3, as DNA: TGTGCCAGCAGCTATAGCGGTTGGGGTCGTAACACTGAAGCTTTCTTT. Its translation: CASSYSGWGRNTEAFF. This chain links TRBV7-2 with TRBJ1-1; D remains ambiguous. V shed 4 bases and J shed 2 bases, with 17 bases lying between them. The germline gives CDR1 SGHTA, CDR2 FQGNSA. There are 16 residues in the CDR3. The entire variable domain, with the rest obtained from reference TRBV7-2 and TRBJ1-1, is as follows: GAGVSQSPSNKVTEKGKDVELRCDPISGHTALYWYRQSLGQGLEFLIYFQGNSAPDKSGLPSDRFSAERTGGSVSTLTIQRTQQEDSAVYLCASSYSGWGRNTEAFFGQGTRLTVV.

Ten or more counts support this clonotype. The V and J genes are TRBV30 and TRBJ1-1; D remains ambiguous. Between the trimmed V and J ends, which lost 0 bases and 6 bases, there was a span of 11 bases. Germline loops: CDR1 GTSNPN, CDR2 SVGIG (reference sequence). This CDR3 has 13 amino acids. DNA for the CDR3: TGTGCCTGGAGTGTGGTGAGGGCCTCTGAAGCTTTCTTT. It codes for CAWSVVRASEAFF.

The table lists this clonotype with many counts. CDR3 nucleotides: TGCGCCAGCAGCCAAGGTACAGTCGAAGAGACCCAGTACTTC. It translates to CASSQGTVEETQYF. The V call is TRBV4-3, the J call TRBJ2-5; the D is unclear. Trimming stripped 1 base from V and 3 bases from J, with 9 bases between. The CDR3 has 14 amino acids. Looked up from germline, CDR1 is LGHNA and CDR2 is YSLEER.

This clonotype showed up many times. The chain has TRBV27 and TRBJ1-1; a possible D gene is TRBD1 (5 bases). V was cut by 4 bases and J by 8 bases, with 14 bases left in between. The CDR3 loop spans 13 amino acids. CDR1 MNHEY and CDR2 SMNVEV come from the germline V gene (reference sequence). The CDR3 coding sequence is TGTGCCAGCAGTTGGGGCAGGGCTGGCGAAGCTTTCTTT. Its protein product is CASSWGRAGEAFF.

The chain has TRBV3-1 and TRBJ2-5; D tentatively fits TRBD1 or TRBD2 (5 bases each). CDR3 length: 14 amino acids. Germline V lookup: CDR1 LGHDT, CDR2 YNNKEL (reference sequence). V lost 1 base and J 4 bases, leaving 10 bases between the germline ends. The CDR3 DNA reads as TGTGCCAGCAGCCAAGCGGGGACCCCAGAGACCCAGTACTTC. Encoded protein: CASSQAGTPETQYF.

This clonotype came up a few times. The CDR3 here is CASSPVSQGVSTDTQYF. The CDR3 DNA reads TGTGCCAGCAGCCCCGTCTCCCAGGGTGTGTCGACAGATACGCAGTATTTT. This chain uses TRBV7-2 with TRBJ2-3; tentatively, D is TRBD1 (5 bases). Trimming cost V 5 bases and J 3 bases, with 21 bases left between them. The CDR3 covers 17 residues. Germline values: CDR1 SGHTA, CDR2 FQGNSA.

This clonotype was seen only a few times. The J gene is TRBJ2-7, the V gene TRBV5-1; 9 nucleotides agree with TRBD1. Germline CDR1 SGHRS, CDR2 YFSETQ. The V segment lost 4 bases and the J segment 3 bases; nucleotides outside the gene matches: 8. This CDR3 is 15 amino acids long. This CDR3 is CASSDTGGGSYEQYF. For the CDR3, the DNA is TGCGCCAGCAGCGACACAGGGGGCGGCAGCTACGAGCAGTACTTC.

This clonotype was observed a few times. J is TRBJ2-7 and V is TRBV30; D possibly corresponds to TRBD1 (6 bases). Germline V CDR1 and CDR2: GTSNPN, SVGIG (reference sequence). V lost 3 bases, J lost 1 base, and 7 bases lay in between. This CDR3 contains 12 residues. In DNA form, the CDR3 reads TGTGCCTGGAGGGACAGTTCCTACGAGCAGTACTTC. Residues: CAWRDSSYEQYF.

To note about this clonotype: One base away lies a much larger clone, so this may be a sequencing read error. V gene TRBV29-1 combines with J gene TRBJ1-1; no clear D. Germline V gene data show CDR1 as SQVTM and CDR2 as ANQGSEA. V was cut by 3 bases and J by 3 bases, with 11 bases left in between. CDR3 length equals 13 residues. This CDR3 is CSVDSGLYTEAFF. CDR3 coding DNA: TGCAGCGTTGACTCCGGGCTGTACACTGAAGCTTTCTTT.

There are many counts of this clonotype. The rearrangement links TRBV28 to TRBJ2-5; no firm D call. CDR3 length equals 13 residues. CDR1 and CDR2 from the germline V gene are MDHEN and SYDVKM. Trimming stripped 4 bases from V and 3 bases from J, with 9 bases between. In DNA, the CDR3 is TGTGCCAGCAGTTGGATGCCGAAAGAGACCCAGTACTTC. This codes for CASSWMPKETQYF.

Concerning this clonotype: The junction departs from germline at one end; a sequencing error may be responsible. This chain uses TRBV24-1 with TRBJ2-1; D may be TRBD2 (6 bases). Germline CDR1 reads KGHDR; CDR2 reads SFDVKD. CDR3 size: 14 residues. The CDR3 DNA sequence: TGTGCCACCAGTGGAGCGGGTTCCTACAATGAGCAGCTCTTC. It is translated as CATSGAGSYNEQLF.

This chain connects TRBV19 to TRBJ2-7, with 8 bases matching TRBD2. This CDR3 is 14 amino acids long. Germline V gene lookup returns CDR1 LNHDA and CDR2 SQIVND (reference sequence). V trimming: 3 bases; J trimming: 3 bases; junction bases outside the gene matches: 4. The CDR3 DNA reads TGTGCCAGTAGTATGGACGGGGGGGACTACGAGCAGTACTTC. This sequence encodes CASSMDGGDYEQYF.